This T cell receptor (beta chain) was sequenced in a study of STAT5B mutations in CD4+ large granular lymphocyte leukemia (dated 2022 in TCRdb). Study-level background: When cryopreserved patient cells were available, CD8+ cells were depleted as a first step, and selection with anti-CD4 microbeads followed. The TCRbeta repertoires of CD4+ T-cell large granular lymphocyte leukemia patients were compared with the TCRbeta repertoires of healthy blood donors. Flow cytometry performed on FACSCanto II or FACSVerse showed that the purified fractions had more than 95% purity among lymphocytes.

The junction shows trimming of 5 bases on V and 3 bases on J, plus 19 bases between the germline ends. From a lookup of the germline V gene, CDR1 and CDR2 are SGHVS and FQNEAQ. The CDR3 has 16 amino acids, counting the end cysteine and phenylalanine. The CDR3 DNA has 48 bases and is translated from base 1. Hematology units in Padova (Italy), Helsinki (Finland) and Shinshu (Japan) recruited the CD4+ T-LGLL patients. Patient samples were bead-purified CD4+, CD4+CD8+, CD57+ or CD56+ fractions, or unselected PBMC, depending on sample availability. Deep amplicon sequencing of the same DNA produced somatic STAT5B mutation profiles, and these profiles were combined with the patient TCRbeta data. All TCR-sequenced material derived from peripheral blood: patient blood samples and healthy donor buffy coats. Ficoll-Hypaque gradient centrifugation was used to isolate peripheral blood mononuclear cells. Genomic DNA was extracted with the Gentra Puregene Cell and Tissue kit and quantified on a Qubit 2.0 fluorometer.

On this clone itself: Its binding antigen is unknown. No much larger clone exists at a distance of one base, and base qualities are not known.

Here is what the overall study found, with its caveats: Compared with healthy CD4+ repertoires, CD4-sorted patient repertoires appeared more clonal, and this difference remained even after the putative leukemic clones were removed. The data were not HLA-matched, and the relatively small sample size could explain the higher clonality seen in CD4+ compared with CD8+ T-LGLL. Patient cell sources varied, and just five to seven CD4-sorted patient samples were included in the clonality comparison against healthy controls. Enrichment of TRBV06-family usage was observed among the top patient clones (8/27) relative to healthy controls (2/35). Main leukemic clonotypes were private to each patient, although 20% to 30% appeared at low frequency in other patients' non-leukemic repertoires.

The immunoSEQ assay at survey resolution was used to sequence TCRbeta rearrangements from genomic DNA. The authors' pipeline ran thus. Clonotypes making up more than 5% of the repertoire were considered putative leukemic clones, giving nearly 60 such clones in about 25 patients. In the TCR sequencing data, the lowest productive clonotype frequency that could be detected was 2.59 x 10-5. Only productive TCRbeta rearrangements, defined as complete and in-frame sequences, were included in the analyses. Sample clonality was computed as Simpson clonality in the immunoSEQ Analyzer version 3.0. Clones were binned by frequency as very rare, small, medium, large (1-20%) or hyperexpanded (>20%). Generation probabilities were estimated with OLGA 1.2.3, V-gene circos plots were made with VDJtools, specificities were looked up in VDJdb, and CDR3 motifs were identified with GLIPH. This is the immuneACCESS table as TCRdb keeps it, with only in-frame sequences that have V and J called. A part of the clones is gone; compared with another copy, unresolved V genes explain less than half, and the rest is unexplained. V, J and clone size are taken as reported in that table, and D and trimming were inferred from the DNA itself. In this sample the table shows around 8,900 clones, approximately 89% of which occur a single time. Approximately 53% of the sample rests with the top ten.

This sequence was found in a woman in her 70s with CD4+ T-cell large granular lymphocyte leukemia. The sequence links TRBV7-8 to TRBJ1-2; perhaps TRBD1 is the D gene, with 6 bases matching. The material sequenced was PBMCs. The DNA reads TGTGCCAGCAGCCCTAGAGAGGGGGAGTCGTACTATGGCTACACCTTC. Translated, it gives CASSPREGESYYGYTF.